This T cell receptor beta chain stems from a study of cytomegalovirus exposure and HLA in healthy donors. PCR used 60 Vbeta primers and 13 Jbeta primers. Profiling relied on immunoSEQ multiplex PCR, and the TCRdb table lists in-frame clones only, not all of them. The sample carries nearly 200,000 clones, 80% to 90% recorded once. CDR1 and CDR2 from the germline V gene are LNHDA and SQIVND (reference sequence). The CDR3 length is 16 residues. V trimming: 4 bases; J trimming: 4 bases; junction bases outside the gene matches: 10. This TCR was sampled from a man under 40 in good health and CMV-seronegative. The gene calls are TRBV19 and TRBJ1-5; the match to TRBD1 covers 7 bases. The sequenced sample consisted of PBMCs. CDR3 DNA sequence: TGTGCCAGTAGTAAAACTCGGGACAGAAAGAATCAGCCCCAGCATTTT. This sequence encodes CASSKTRDRKNQPQHF.